This TCR beta chain appears in the sequencing data of a study of T-cell reconstitution after alpha-beta-depleted transplantation in children. The germline V gene has CDR1 DFQATT and CDR2 SNEGSKA (reference sequence). This CDR3 is 11 amino acids long. Between the trimmed V and J ends, which lost 2 bases and 6 bases, there was a span of 4 bases. This sample's TCRbeta library carried unique molecular identifier barcodes. TCRdb called the PCR reads again in MiXCR, with one record for every CDR3 protein. The top ten clones hold approximately 17% of a sample with tens of thousands of distinct CDR3 sequences, roughly 4.5% of them seen once. This clonotype has at least ten counts.

The J gene is TRBJ2-2, the V gene TRBV20-1, with unresolved D. This sequence was found in a boy younger than two who had a stem cell transplant for acute myeloid leukemia, so the T cells may come from the graft donor. Specimen: PBMCs, mostly from graft donor cells, collected 180 days after TCRalphabeta/CD19-depleted stem cell transplant. CDR3 sequence: CSARWAGELFF. The DNA of the CDR3 is TGCAGTGCTAGATGGGCCGGGGAGCTGTTTTTT.